The clone carrying this T cell receptor (beta chain) was observed many times. CDR3 size: 13 residues. The V gene lost 0 bases and the J gene lost 3 bases, with 6 bases spanning the gap. From germline, CDR1 is SGHRS and CDR2 YFSETQ. Described time point: newly diagnosed GD, antithyroid drugs for less than 3 months. The TCR library was made from RNA extracted from PBMCs. The sample comes from a study of regulatory T cells in long-lasting Graves disease. Investigators prepared the TCR beta libraries by applying iRepertoire HTBI primers and Arm-PCR of CDR3 regions. TCRdb independently ran MiXCR on the multiplex PCR reads; one entry per CDR3 protein. The sample shows under 800,000 distinct CDR3 sequences, under 20% of them seen only once. Separately, the same data were catalogued under a study of T cells in Graves' hyperthyroidism and ophthalmopathy. That study adds: RT-PCR in the first round (using the HTBI primer set) targeted the TCR CDR3.

Material: peripheral blood mononuclear cells (PBMCs), obtained at new diagnosis, from a patient treated with antithyroid drugs. V and J are TRBV5-1 and TRBJ1-1; D gene ambiguous. This clonotype was sampled from a woman under 40 with Graves disease. CDR3 sequence (DNA): TGCGCCAGCAGCTTGGCCGGGGACACTGAAGCTTTCTTT. Its protein is CASSLAGDTEAFF.